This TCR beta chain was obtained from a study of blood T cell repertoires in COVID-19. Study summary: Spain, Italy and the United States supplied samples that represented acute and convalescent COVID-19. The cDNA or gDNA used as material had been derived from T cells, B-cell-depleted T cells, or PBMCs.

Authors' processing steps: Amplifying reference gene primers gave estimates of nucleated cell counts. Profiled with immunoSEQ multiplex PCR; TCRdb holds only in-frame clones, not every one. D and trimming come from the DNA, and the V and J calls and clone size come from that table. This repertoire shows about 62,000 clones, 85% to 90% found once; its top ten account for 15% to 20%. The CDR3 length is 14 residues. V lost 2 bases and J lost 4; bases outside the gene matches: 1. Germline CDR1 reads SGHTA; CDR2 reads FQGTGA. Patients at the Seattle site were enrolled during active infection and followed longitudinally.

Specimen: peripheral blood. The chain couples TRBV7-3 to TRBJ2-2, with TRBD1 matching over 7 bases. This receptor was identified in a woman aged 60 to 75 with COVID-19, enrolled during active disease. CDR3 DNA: TGTGCCAGCAGCTTACCAGGGGGCACCGGGGAGCTGTTTTTT. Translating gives CASSLPGGTGELFF.